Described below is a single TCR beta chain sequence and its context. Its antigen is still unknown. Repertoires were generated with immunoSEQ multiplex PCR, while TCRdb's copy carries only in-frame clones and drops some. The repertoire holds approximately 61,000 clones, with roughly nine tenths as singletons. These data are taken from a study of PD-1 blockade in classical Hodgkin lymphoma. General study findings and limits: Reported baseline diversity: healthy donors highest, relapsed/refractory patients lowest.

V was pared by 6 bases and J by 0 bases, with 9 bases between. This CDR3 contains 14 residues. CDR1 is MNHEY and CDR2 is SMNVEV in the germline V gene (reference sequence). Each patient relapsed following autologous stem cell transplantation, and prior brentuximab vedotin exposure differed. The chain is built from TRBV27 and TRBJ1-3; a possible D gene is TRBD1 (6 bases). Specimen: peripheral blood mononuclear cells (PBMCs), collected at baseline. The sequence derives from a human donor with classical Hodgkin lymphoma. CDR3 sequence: CASREQGSGNTIYF. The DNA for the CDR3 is TGTGCCAGCAGGGAACAGGGCTCTGGAAACACCATATATTTT.